The 9 T cell receptor beta chains presented below share a single source sample, sequenced in a study of blood T cell repertoires in COVID-19. Using immunoSEQ multiplex PCR, the repertoire was profiled, and TCRdb retains in-frame clones only, with some absent. Counted here are 55,000 to 85,000 clones, approximately 80% occurring once; the ten biggest clones make up roughly 0.83%. Sequencing input: peripheral blood. The receptors here all came from a woman in her 70s with acute or convalescent COVID-19.

A single count supports this clone. The chain is built from TRBV5-8 and TRBJ2-3; 7 nucleotides match TRBD1. The CDR3 covers 17 residues. Germline CDR1 is SGHTS and CDR2 is YDEGEE. Trimming removed 2 bases from V and 2 bases from J; junction bases left unmatched: 11. CDR3 in amino acids: CASSFRQGLAFTDTQYF. CDR3 nucleotides: TGTGCCAGCAGCTTTCGACAGGGCCTAGCTTTCACAGATACGCAGTATTTT. Together with reference TRBV5-8 and TRBJ2-3, the CDR3 gives the full variable domain: EAGVTQSPTHLIKTRGQQATLRCSPISGHTSVYWYQQALGLGLQFLLWYDEGEERNRGNFPPRFSGRQFPNYSSELNVNALELEDSALYLCASSFRQGLAFTDTQYFGPGTRLTVL.

The chain has TRBV9 and TRBJ1-3, with a weak D call TRBD1 (5 bases). With 4 bases removed from V and 4 bases from J, the gap between germline ends came to 9 bases. CDR1 and CDR2 (germline): SGDLS, YYNGEE. The CDR3 runs 13 residues. The CDR3 DNA follows: TGTGCCAGCAGCACCCGGGGGGGAAACACCATATATTTT. Residues: CASSTRGGNTIYF.

The V call is TRBV7-2, the J call TRBJ1-2; D is unclear. The CDR3 extends over 15 amino acids. Germline V gene data show CDR1 as SGHTA and CDR2 as FQGNSA. V lost 1 base, J lost 6 bases, and 15 bases lay in between. The CDR3 coding sequence is TGTGCCAGCAGCTTAGAAGTGAGGGCTAGGGATGGCTACACCTTC. Protein sequence: CASSLEVRARDGYTF.

V is TRBV29-1 and J is TRBJ1-4; no definite D call. Germline V lookup: CDR1 SQVTM, CDR2 ANQGSEA. The CDR3 extends over 13 amino acids. Trimming pared 4 bases from V and 5 bases from J, leaving 11 bases between. Written as DNA, the CDR3 is TGCAGCGTTGTCGAGGCAGTCAATGAAAAACTGTTTTTT. This encodes CSVVEAVNEKLFF.

The chain employs TRBV5-1 and TRBJ2-7; D unclear. The V and J ends lost 1 base and 0 bases respectively, with 14 bases between them. The CDR3 covers 16 residues. The germline gives CDR1 SGHRS, CDR2 YFSETQ. The CDR3 sequence is CASSLRTSRNSYEQYF. The CDR3 DNA reads as TGCGCCAGCAGCTTGCGTACATCCAGGAACTCCTACGAGCAGTACTTC.

This clone was recorded a few times. The chain has TRBV5-5 and TRBJ2-2; D not certain. Germline V gene data show CDR1 as SGHKS and CDR2 as YYEKEE (reference sequence). V shed 3 bases and J shed 4 bases, with 13 bases lying between them. CDR3 length: 15 amino acids. The DNA of the CDR3 is TGTGCCAGCAGCTCATACCCGCGCGGCACCGGGGAGCTGTTTTTT. Translation: CASSSYPRGTGELFF.

J is TRBJ1-5 and V is TRBV5-5; 8 bases are shared with TRBD1. The V gene end was trimmed by 4 bases and the J gene end by 3 bases; junction bases not matched to a gene: 9. Looked up from germline, CDR1 is SGHKS and CDR2 is YYEKEE (reference sequence). The length of the CDR3 is 16 residues. The CDR3 loop is CASSTQTGAANQPQHF. Here the CDR3 DNA reads TGTGCCAGCAGCACCCAGACAGGGGCTGCCAATCAGCCCCAGCATTTT.

The V gene is TRBV10-3, the J gene TRBJ2-1; TRBD2 aligns across 11 bases. The germline V gene has CDR1 ENHRY and CDR2 SYGVKD. This CDR3 contains 15 residues. With V trimmed by 10 bases and J by 4 bases, 9 bases remained unmatched. CDR3 bases: TGTGCCAGCACCCTTCTAGCGGGAGGTTACAATGAGCAGTTCTTC. It is translated as CASTLLAGGYNEQFF.

This clone was picked up a small number of times. This chain uses TRBV2 with TRBJ2-1; 7 nucleotides match TRBD1. This CDR3 contains 13 residues. CDR1 is SNHLY, CDR2 FYNNEI, per germline. The J segment lost 12 bases and the V segment lost 3 bases, leaving 8 bases of the junction unmatched. The CDR3 sequence is CASSESRRDRQFF. The CDR3 DNA follows: TGTGCCAGCAGTGAGTCCCGCCGGGACAGGCAGTTCTTC.